The T cell receptor beta chain described here comes from a study of T-cell reconstitution after alpha-beta-depleted transplantation in children. As it was prepared, the TCRbeta library received unique molecular identifiers. TCRdb reanalysed the PCR reads using MiXCR and keeps one entry per CDR3 protein. The sample records approximately 340,000 distinct CDR3 sequences, about a tenth being singletons. The CDR3 is 16 residues long. V was shortened by 4 bases and J by 8 bases, with 19 bases between the two germline ends. Per the germline V gene, CDR1 is SGDLS and CDR2 is YYNGEE. The TCR originated in a human donor who donated a stem cell graft to a child with acute lymphoblastic leukemia. Sequenced here: PBMCs from the stem cell graft donor, sampled from the stem cell graft. The V gene is TRBV9, the J gene TRBJ1-6, with D perhaps matching TRBD1 (5 bases). The CDR3 is CASSPRGRGRDSPLHF. The DNA of the CDR3 is TGTGCCAGCAGCCCCCGGGGACGGGGAAGGGATTCACCCCTCCACTTT.